One and the same sample provided the 25 T cell receptor beta chains below, sequenced in a study of shared clonotypes between healthy human individuals (dated by TCRdb to 2019 to 2021). Receptors were amplified or captured by the immunoSEQ multiplex PCR assay. In TCRdb, the immuneACCESS table is reduced to in-frame sequences with V and J assigned. These tables do not hold every clone; where another copy was compared, an unresolved V gene accounts for under half, and the others remain unexplained. The sample records over 400,000 clones, 95% to 97% of which are singletons. The ten top clones hold 0.055% to 0.075% of the sample. The specimen sequenced was naive CD4+ T cells sorted from blood. The sample's cell subset or site label is to be understood as: CD45RA+ positively selected. The source of these receptors is a woman aged 25 to 39 in good health.

The chain couples TRBV7-9 to TRBJ1-3, with no clear D. The CDR3 length is 13 residues. The ends were cut back, 8 bases at V and 2 bases at J, with 10 bases in the middle. Germline V gene lookup returns CDR1 SEHNR and CDR2 FQNEAQ (reference sequence). CDR3 protein: CASGRPTGNTIYF. The CDR3, as DNA: TGTGCCAGCGGCAGACCTACTGGAAACACCATATATTTT. The full variable domain, completed using reference TRBV7-9 and TRBJ1-3, is DTGVSQNPRHKITKRGQNVTFRCDPISEHNRLYWYRQTLGQGPEFLTYFQNEAQLEKSRLLSDRFSAERPKGSFSTLEIQRTEQGDSAMYLCASGRPTGNTIYFGEGSWLTVV.

The chain combines TRBV5-1 with TRBJ1-1, with unresolved D. V was shortened by 1 base and J by 0 bases, with 10 bases between the two germline ends. Germline V gene sequence: CDR1 SGHRS, CDR2 YFSETQ. This CDR3 region has 15 residues. The CDR3 is CASSLSGQMNTEAFF. CDR3 sequence (DNA): TGCGCCAGCAGCTTGAGTGGTCAGATGAACACTGAAGCTTTCTTT.

The V gene is TRBV19, the J gene TRBJ2-3, with D possibly TRBD2 on 5 matching bases. Germline V gene data show CDR1 as LNHDA and CDR2 as SQIVND (reference sequence). Trimming pared 3 bases from V and 1 base from J, leaving 14 bases between. The CDR3 is 16 amino acids. This CDR3 is CASSISGGYGTDTQYF. CDR3 in DNA: TGTGCCAGTAGTATTTCCGGCGGGTACGGCACAGATACGCAGTATTTT.

V gene TRBV5-1 combines with J gene TRBJ2-1; 14 positions agree with TRBD2. The CDR3 spans 18 residues. CDR1 and CDR2 from the germline V gene are SGHRS and YFSETQ. The V gene end was trimmed by 4 bases and the J gene end by 0 bases; junction bases not matched to a gene: 6. The CDR3 loop reads CASSRSGTSGSSYNEQFF. In nucleotides, the CDR3 is TGCGCCAGCAGCCGGTCCGGGACTAGCGGGAGCTCCTACAATGAGCAGTTCTTC. The full variable domain, completed using reference TRBV5-1 and TRBJ2-1, is KAGVTQTPRYLIKTRGQQVTLSCSPISGHRSVSWYQQTPGQGLQFLFEYFSETQRNKGNFPGRFSGRQFSNSRSEMNVSTLELGDSALYLCASSRSGTSGSSYNEQFFGPGTRLTVL.

The gene calls are TRBV7-9 and TRBJ2-2; TRBD2 aligns across 9 bases. V was clipped by 0 bases and J by 4 bases; unmatched bases: 0. The V gene's germline CDR1 is SEHNR and CDR2 FQNEAQ (reference sequence). CDR3 size: 15 residues. CDR3 region: CASSLASGSTGELFF. The CDR3 region has the DNA TGTGCCAGCAGCTTAGCTAGCGGGAGCACCGGGGAGCTGTTTTTT.

The J gene is TRBJ2-1, the V gene TRBV5-5; 9 bases are shared with TRBD2. The CDR3 sequence is 16 residues long. Germline CDR1 is SGHKS and CDR2 is YYEKEE (reference sequence). V gave up 6 bases and J gave up 0 bases; unmatched junction bases: 7. The DNA of the CDR3 is TGTGCCAGCACCCTAGCGGGGCTGCGCTCCTACAATGAGCAGTTCTTC. Translation gives CASTLAGLRSYNEQFF.

The chain uses TRBV5-1 and TRBJ1-5; D is undetermined. V lost 4 bases and J lost 7, with 12 bases in between. Germline V lookup: CDR1 SGHRS, CDR2 YFSETQ. The CDR3 is made up of 13 amino acids. The chain's CDR3 is CASSPTTGQPQHF. As DNA, the CDR3 is TGCGCCAGCAGCCCAACGACGGGCCAGCCCCAGCATTTT.

This chain connects TRBV7-7 to TRBJ2-1, with 10 bases aligning to TRBD1. Germline loops: CDR1 SSHAT, CDR2 FNYEAQ (reference sequence). The CDR3 has 15 amino acids. J was trimmed by 7 bases and V by 5 bases; bases with no gene match: 8. This CDR3 reads CASSPSDRGGNEQFF. CDR3 sequence (DNA): TGTGCCAGCAGCCCCTCGGACAGGGGGGGAAATGAGCAGTTCTTC.

The V and J genes are TRBV7-2 and TRBJ1-3, with unresolved D. There are 17 residues in the CDR3. Germline V gene data show CDR1 as SGHTA and CDR2 as FQGNSA. Trimming left V 2 bases short and J 4 bases short, with 18 bases between. In nucleotides, the CDR3 is TGTGCCAGCAGCTTAAGGGCAGCTTTCGGAGGAGGAAACACCATATATTTT. It codes for CASSLRAAFGGGNTIYF.

The chain recombines TRBV27 with TRBJ2-1, with 8 nucleotides matching TRBD1. Germline CDR1 and CDR2: MNHEY and SMNVEV (reference sequence). The CDR3 extends over 19 amino acids. Trimming removed 0 bases from V and 1 base from J; junction bases left unmatched: 11. The CDR3: CASSLSDRGLVGSYNEQFF. The CDR3 coding sequence is TGTGCCAGCAGTTTATCTGACAGGGGTCTGGTGGGTTCCTACAATGAGCAGTTCTTC.

The chain combines TRBV28 with TRBJ2-4, with 8 bases matching TRBD1. CDR1 and CDR2 (germline): MDHEN, SYDVKM. This CDR3 region has 14 residues. The junction had 6 bases not matched to a gene; V was cut back by 7 bases and J by 4 bases. CDR3 bases: TGTGCCAGCACCCCGGACAGGGTAAAAAACATTCAGTACTTC. Its protein product is CASTPDRVKNIQYF.

CDR3 nucleotides: TGTGCCAGCAGCCCACTAGCGGGTCGGGACTACGAGCAGTACTTC. It codes for CASSPLAGRDYEQYF. The chain employs TRBV11-2 and TRBJ2-7; TRBD2 aligns across 9 bases. Germline trimming cut 5 bases from V and 3 bases from J; bases unmatched to any gene: 8. The CDR3 is made up of 15 amino acids. Germline CDR1 reads SGHAT; CDR2 reads FQNNGV.

V is TRBV6-1 and J is TRBJ2-7; 9 bases match TRBD1. The CDR3 is 14 amino acids. Germline values: CDR1 MNHNS, CDR2 SASEGT. Trimming at V came to 7 bases and at J to 4 bases, leaving 8 bases not matched to a gene. Here the CDR3 DNA reads TGTGCCAGCAACCGTGGACAGGGGTCTTACGAGCAGTACTTC. Amino acid sequence: CASNRGQGSYEQYF.

The chain employs TRBV11-2 and TRBJ1-1; D unresolved. The V gene's germline CDR1 is SGHAT and CDR2 FQNNGV. Trimming cost V 0 bases and J 11 bases, with 10 bases left between them. The CDR3 spans 12 residues. CDR3 amino acids: CASSLDHSTAFF. CDR3 nucleotide sequence: TGTGCCAGCAGCTTAGATCACTCTACCGCTTTCTTT.

The chain recombines TRBV6-6 with TRBJ2-7; D uncertain. CDR3 length: 12 residues. CDR1 MNHNY and CDR2 SVGAGI come from the germline V gene (reference sequence). Trimming pared 0 bases from V and 13 bases from J, leaving 13 bases between. CDR3 in amino acids: CASSYSGTAGYF. In DNA, the CDR3 is TGTGCCAGCAGTTACTCGGGAACCGCCGGTTACTTC.

The chain joins TRBV4-1 to TRBJ2-1; possibly TRBD1 for D (6 bases). Per the germline V gene, CDR1 is MGHRA and CDR2 is YSYEKL. This CDR3 comprises 14 residues. V was clipped by 3 bases and J by 8 bases, with 14 bases between them. The CDR3 DNA reads TGCGCCAGCAGCCATTTACAGGGTTTCGATGAGCAGTTCTTC. Translated, it gives CASSHLQGFDEQFF.

The chain couples TRBV5-4 to TRBJ2-2; the match to TRBD2 covers 12 bases. Germline V CDR1 and CDR2: SGHNT, YYREEE (reference sequence). V trimming: 0 bases; J trimming: 5 bases; junction bases outside the gene matches: 11. This CDR3 region has 19 residues. The CDR3 coding sequence is TGTGCCAGCAGCTTGGAGGTGACTAGCGGGAGCCTGAGTACCGGGGAGCTGTTTTTT. This encodes CASSLEVTSGSLSTGELFF.

This clone appeared a few times. The chain combines TRBV2 with TRBJ1-2, with a possible D match to TRBD1 (5 bases). The CDR3 has 14 residues. CDR1 is SNHLY, CDR2 FYNNEI, per germline. V gave up 4 bases and J gave up 3 bases, with 12 bases separating them. The CDR3 sequence is CASSGQQGHYGYTF. CDR3 DNA: TGTGCCAGCAGTGGACAGCAGGGACACTATGGCTACACCTTC.

The CDR3 bases are TGTGCCAGCTCACCGATCACAGAGGGCAATGAGCAGTTCTTC. Protein sequence: CASSPITEGNEQFF. The rearrangement joins TRBV18 to TRBJ2-1, with D maybe TRBD2 (5 bases). V was pared by 3 bases and J by 6 bases, with 12 bases between. Germline assignment: CDR1 KGHSH and CDR2 LQKENI. The CDR3 extends over 14 amino acids.

About this clone: Other DNA variants within this sample encode the same CDR3. This rearrangement joins TRBV18 to TRBJ1-1, with 10 positions matching TRBD1. The germline V gene has CDR1 KGHSH and CDR2 LQKENI. The CDR3 runs to 15 residues. V shed 3 bases, J shed 2 bases, and the junction held 3 bases outside the gene matches. This CDR3 is CASSPGQGGNTEAFF. As DNA, the CDR3 is TGTGCCAGCTCACCCGGACAGGGGGGAAACACTGAAGCTTTCTTT.

The rearrangement uses TRBV19 and TRBJ2-4, with 12 bases identical to TRBD1. The ends lost 8 bases at V and 9 bases at J; junction bases unmatched: 17. The germline V gene encodes CDR1 LNHDA and CDR2 SQIVND (reference sequence). The CDR3 has 17 residues. In nucleotides, the CDR3 is TGTGCCAGTTCTACCGGGACAGGGGGCCCAATTTTCGGCATTCAGTACTTC. Residues: CASSTGTGGPIFGIQYF.

The chain links TRBV25-1 to TRBJ2-1; TRBD2 agrees at 7 bases. J was trimmed by 2 bases and V by 5 bases; bases with no gene match: 6. This CDR3 region has 15 residues. Germline V gene lookup returns CDR1 MGHDK and CDR2 SYGVNS. The CDR3 loop is CASSPSGTAYNEQFF. The CDR3 DNA reads TGTGCCAGCAGTCCAAGCGGGACCGCCTACAATGAGCAGTTCTTC.

The CDR3 loop reads CASGGERILDTQYF. Here the CDR3 DNA reads TGTGCCAGCGGTGGGGAGCGCATCCTCGATACGCAGTATTTT. The chain combines TRBV2 with TRBJ2-3; possible D gene TRBD2, 5 bases. CDR1 and CDR2 (germline): SNHLY, FYNNEI. This CDR3 region has 14 residues. Trimming removed 8 bases from V and 6 bases from J, with 18 bases in between.

The chain carries TRBV10-2 and TRBJ2-5, with 10 positions matching TRBD1. The CDR3 totals 15 residues. After removal of 6 bases from V and 1 base from J, the junction contained 5 bases not matched to a gene. The germline CDR1 and CDR2 sequences are WSHSY and SAAADI. CDR3 region: CASSGTGVAQETQYF. DNA for the CDR3: TGCGCCAGCAGCGGGACAGGGGTTGCCCAAGAGACCCAGTACTTC.

This chain connects TRBV7-9 to TRBJ1-6, with D perhaps matching TRBD1 (6 bases). V lost 6 bases, J lost 7 bases, and 19 bases lay in between. CDR3 length: 16 residues. Germline CDR1 SEHNR, CDR2 FQNEAQ (reference sequence). The CDR3 spells CASSSRQAISNSPLHF. The CDR3 DNA is TGTGCCAGCAGTTCACGACAGGCTATATCAAATTCACCCCTCCACTTT.